Included here is one T cell receptor beta chain sequence, with context. The antigen is undetermined. Using immunoSEQ multiplex PCR, the repertoire was profiled, and TCRdb retains in-frame clones only, with some absent. The sample contains about 2.3 million clones, 90% to 95% of which appear only once. This sample was taken from a study of shared clonotypes between healthy human individuals. Whole-study findings and limits: Among a handful of donors, approximately 5% of naive CD4 clonotypes were found in common. Researchers sampled blood only, noting tissue repertoires likely differ.

The CDR3 sequence is 15 residues long. Trimming took 6 bases from V and 1 from J, leaving 13 bases between them. Germline V gene sequence: CDR1 MDHEN, CDR2 SYDVKM. Sequenced input: naive CD4+ T cells from PBMCs. Subset described: CD45RA+ positively selected. The source of this sequence is a man younger than 35 in good health. Some clones in this sample may be carry-over from other donors' samples. The V gene is TRBV28, the J gene TRBJ1-5, with D possibly TRBD1 on 6 matching bases. CDR3 region: CASSDIDRSNQPQHF. DNA of the CDR3: TGTGCCAGCAGCGACATCGACAGGAGCAATCAGCCCCAGCATTTT.